Below, 9 T cell receptor beta chains from the same sample are listed, as sequenced in a study of cytomegalovirus exposure and HLA in healthy donors. The PCR had 60 Vbeta and 13 Jbeta primers. Produced via immunoSEQ multiplex PCR; TCRdb's table is partial and in-frame only. The table records roughly 130,000 clones, roughly three fifths of them present only once. Material: PBMCs. These receptors all stem from a young man in good health and CMV-seronegative.

This clone was recorded a few times. The chain links TRBV11-2 to TRBJ2-7; 12 nucleotides match TRBD2. This CDR3 comprises 15 residues. Germline V lookup: CDR1 SGHAT, CDR2 FQNNGV. The J segment lost 2 bases and the V segment lost 4 bases, leaving 3 bases of the junction unmatched. This CDR3 is CASSSRLAGAYEQYF. The CDR3 coding sequence is TGTGCCAGCAGCTCCAGACTAGCGGGAGCCTACGAGCAGTACTTC.

This chain links TRBV6-6 with TRBJ1-2, with D possibly matching TRBD1 (6 bases). The CDR3 has 16 amino acids. With 6 bases removed from V and 8 bases from J, the gap between germline ends came to 25 bases. Germline CDR1 reads MNHNY; CDR2 reads SVGAGI (reference sequence). Written as DNA, the CDR3 is TGTGCCAGCAGACACCCCTCCGGGACACTCCTGGGGGGCTACACCTTC. Protein: CASRHPSGTLLGGYTF.

This clone was detected only once. J is TRBJ2-7 and V is TRBV29-1; the match to TRBD1 covers 9 bases. Unmatched junction bases numbered 6, after V lost 6 bases and J lost 6 bases. CDR1 SQVTM and CDR2 ANQGSEA come from the germline V gene. There are 12 residues in the CDR3. CDR3 protein: CSVWGQGVEQYF. Written as DNA, the CDR3 is TGCAGCGTCTGGGGACAGGGAGTCGAGCAGTACTTC.

The chain has TRBV6-6 and TRBJ2-1; TRBD1 matches at 7 bases. Per germline, CDR1 MNHNY and CDR2 SVGAGI (reference sequence). This CDR3 is built from 13 residues. After removal of 2 bases from V and 8 bases from J, the junction contained 3 bases not matched to a gene. In DNA form, the CDR3 reads TGTGCCAGCAGTTACAGACAGGGTCATGAGCAGTTCTTC. As protein: CASSYRQGHEQFF.

Details on this clone: Mismatch with germline at one junction end may stem from a read error. V gene TRBV5-1 combines with J gene TRBJ2-3; 7 nucleotides match TRBD2. This CDR3 is built from 15 residues. Germline V gene sequence: CDR1 SGHRS, CDR2 YFSETQ. CDR3 nucleotide sequence: TGCTCCAGCAGCTTGCGGGGGACTAGCACAGATACGCAGTATTTT. Translation: CSSSLRGTSTDTQYF. Together with reference TRBV5-1 and TRBJ2-3, the CDR3 gives the full variable domain: KAGVTQTPRYLIKTRGQQVTLSCSPISGHRSVSWYQQTPGQGLQFLFEYFSETQRNKGNFPGRFSGRQFSNSRSEMNVSTLELGDSALYLCSSSLRGTSTDTQYFGPGTRLTVL.

The table lists this clone with a count of one. The J gene is TRBJ2-5, the V gene TRBV29-1, with 9 bases aligning to TRBD1. The end of the DNA aligns better with TRBJ2-7, so the J call may be wrong. CDR1 is SQVTM and CDR2 is ANQGSEA in the germline V gene. This CDR3 comprises 14 residues. This CDR3 is CSVGGQGSIIEQYF. Here the CDR3 DNA reads TGCAGCGTGGGAGGACAGGGGAGTATCATCGAGCAGTACTTC.

This clone came up once. This chain links TRBV28 with TRBJ1-1; D might be TRBD1 (6 bases). V gave up 3 bases and J gave up 3 bases, with 8 bases separating them. Germline V gene sequence: CDR1 MDHEN, CDR2 SYDVKM. CDR3 length: 13 amino acids. CDR3 in DNA: TGTGCCAGCAGTTTCGCAGGGGACACTGAAGCTTTCTTT. This gives the protein CASSFAGDTEAFF.

This clone occurred once. This chain joins TRBV28 and TRBJ1-2; D gene unclear. The germline V gene encodes CDR1 MDHEN and CDR2 SYDVKM. V lost 3 bases and J 1 base, leaving 12 bases between the germline ends. CDR3 size: 15 residues. The CDR3 DNA is TGTGCCAGCAGTTTCCATCCGGGTTTTAACTATGGCTACACCTTC. Translating gives CASSFHPGFNYGYTF.

This clone was counted only a few times. This rearrangement joins TRBV5-4 to TRBJ2-5; a possible D gene is TRBD2 (6 bases). The CDR3 is made up of 13 amino acids. Germline V gives CDR1 SGHNT, CDR2 YYREEE (reference sequence). V lost 0 bases and J lost 3, with 6 bases in between. The CDR3 region is CASSLGGEETQYF. The CDR3 DNA follows: TGTGCCAGCAGCTTGGGGGGGGAAGAGACCCAGTACTTC.